The clone carrying this TCR beta chain occurred a few times. Its antigen is not known. The record originates from a study of T cells after yellow fever vaccination. From germline, CDR1 is KGHSH and CDR2 LQKENI. J was trimmed by 0 bases and V by 4 bases; bases with no gene match: 5. The CDR3 contains 16 residues. Study conclusions and caveats: Abundant bulk-population clonotypes could contaminate the FACS-sorted repertoires. At 95% to 96% for CD4 and about 87% for CD8, most primary-vaccination clones showed up again after the booster.

5'RACE template switching produced TCR cDNA carrying a universal primer site and UMIs. TCRdb re-analysed the 5' RACE reads in MiXCR, keeping a single row per CDR3 protein. The repertoire includes 250,000 or so distinct CDR3 sequences, 6.9% of them detected once, and approximately 0.87% sits in the top ten. This TCR was sampled from a man younger than 45 who received the YFV17D yellow fever vaccine. The chain links TRBV18 to TRBJ2-1; TRBD2 matches 8 bases. The material was CD4+ T cells sorted from PBMCs, obtained 15 days after the yellow fever booster vaccination. This chain's CDR3 is CASSLSSGTSYNEQFF. The DNA of the CDR3 is TGTGCCAGCTCACTGAGTAGCGGGACCTCCTACAATGAGCAGTTCTTC. Variable domain in full (rest from reference TRBV18 and TRBJ2-1): NAGVMQNPRHLVRRRGQEARLRCSPMKGHSHVYWYRQLPEEGLKFMVYLQKENIIDESGMPKERFSAEFPKEGPSILRIQQVVRGDSAAYFCASSLSSGTSYNEQFFGPGTRLTVL.